This is a list of T cell receptor beta chains from one sample in a study of shared clonotypes between healthy human individuals. TCRdb's table, derived via immunoSEQ multiplex PCR, lists solely in-frame clones and lacks some. The data hold around 2.3 million clones, with roughly 95% observed a single time. Specimen: naive CD4+ T cells sorted from blood. These receptors came from a man younger than 35 in good health. Both conserved end residues are part of each CDR3. Fields, in order: V gene, D gene, clone size, J gene, CDR3 protein, CDR3 DNA. D genes are given only for firm matches. Rows may omit the clone size; those that give it use once, few, many or a size class.

V: TRBV2; D: .; size: .; J: TRBJ2-2; CDR3: CASPKSTSGNTGELFF; DNA: TGTGCCAGCCCCAAATCTACCAGCGGGAACACCGGGGAGCTGTTTTTT
V: TRBV2; D: TRBD2; size: .; J: TRBJ2-5; CDR3: CASRGRRRTSGGTGETQYF; DNA: TGTGCCAGCAGGGGGAGGCGTAGGACTAGCGGGGGCACCGGGGAGACCCAGTACTTC
V: TRBV7-7; D: TRBD2; size: .; J: TRBJ2-1; CDR3: CASSLAAGGYNEQFF; DNA: TGTGCTAGCAGCTTAGCCGCGGGGGGCTACAATGAGCAGTTCTTC
V: TRBV7-9; D: .; size: .; J: TRBJ2-2; CDR3: CASSFGTGELFF; DNA: TGTGCCAGCAGCTTTGGCACCGGGGAGCTGTTTTTT
V: TRBV27; D: .; size: .; J: TRBJ1-2; CDR3: CASTPRGRRNYGYTF; DNA: TGTGCCAGCACACCCCGGGGCAGGCGGAACTATGGCTACACCTTC
V: TRBV28; D: TRBD2; size: .; J: TRBJ2-1; CDR3: CASSPGGPINEQFF; DNA: TGTGCCAGCAGTCCGGGGGGGCCGATCAATGAGCAGTTCTTC
V: TRBV18; D: .; size: .; J: TRBJ2-3; CDR3: CASSPASPKTDTQYF; DNA: TGTGCCAGCTCACCCGCTTCCCCCAAGACAGATACGCAGTATTTT
V: TRBV9; D: .; size: .; J: TRBJ2-2; CDR3: CASSVELDSPLDTGELFF; DNA: TGTGCCAGCAGCGTAGAACTAGATAGTCCCCTCGACACCGGGGAGCTGTTTTTT
V: TRBV6-1; D: .; size: .; J: TRBJ1-5; CDR3: CASSEVVGQPQHF; DNA: TGTGCCAGCAGTGAAGTCGTAGGTCAGCCCCAGCATTTT
V: TRBV9; D: TRBD1; size: .; J: TRBJ2-7; CDR3: CASSEGQGAYEQYF; DNA: TGTGCCAGCAGTGAGGGACAGGGGGCCTACGAGCAGTACTTC
V: TRBV29-1; D: .; size: .; J: TRBJ2-2; CDR3: CSVVGAGELFF; DNA: TGCAGCGTTGTGGGGGCCGGGGAGCTGTTTTTT
V: TRBV5-1; D: .; size: .; J: TRBJ1-2; CDR3: CASSLDRVETYGYTF; DNA: TGCGCCAGCAGCTTGGACAGGGTTGAAACCTATGGCTACACCTTC
V: TRBV7-2; D: .; size: .; J: TRBJ1-5; CDR3: CASSLAGSNQPQHF; DNA: TGTGCCAGCAGCTTAGCGGGTAGCAATCAGCCCCAGCATTTT
V: TRBV6-5; D: .; size: .; J: TRBJ1-4; CDR3: CASTTPLGEKLFF; DNA: TGTGCCAGCACCACGCCCTTGGGTGAAAAACTGTTTTTT
V: TRBV9; D: TRBD1; size: .; J: TRBJ2-1; CDR3: CASSVGSVQGVGHNEQFF; DNA: TGTGCCAGCAGCGTAGGCTCCGTGCAGGGGGTTGGTCACAATGAGCAGTTCTTC
V: TRBV11-1; D: .; size: .; J: TRBJ2-7; CDR3: CASTPRVTDEQYF; DNA: TGTGCCAGCACCCCCAGGGTTACCGACGAGCAGTACTTC
V: TRBV19; D: .; size: .; J: TRBJ2-7; CDR3: CASSKADKVETYEQYF; DNA: TGTGCCAGTAGTAAAGCAGACAAGGTGGAGACCTACGAGCAGTACTTC
V: TRBV4-3; D: TRBD2; size: .; J: TRBJ2-2; CDR3: CASSQAGLAGSGGELFF; DNA: TGCGCCAGCAGCCAAGCCGGACTAGCGGGAAGCGGCGGGGAGCTGTTTTTT
V: TRBV11-2; D: .; size: .; J: TRBJ2-1; CDR3: CASSLGVEQFF; DNA: TGTGCCAGCAGCTTGGGCGTTGAGCAGTTCTTC
V: TRBV11-2; D: .; size: .; J: TRBJ2-7; CDR3: CASSFGGYEQYF; DNA: TGTGCCAGCAGCTTTGGGGGATACGAGCAGTACTTC
V: TRBV19; D: .; size: .; J: TRBJ2-3; CDR3: CASSITDASTDTQYF; DNA: TGTGCCAGTAGTATCACGGACGCTAGCACAGATACGCAGTATTTT
V: TRBV5-1; D: .; size: .; J: TRBJ2-2; CDR3: CASSLGQGGTGELFF; DNA: TGCGCCAGCAGCTTGGGCCAGGGGGGAACCGGGGAGCTGTTTTTT
V: TRBV2; D: .; size: .; J: TRBJ2-5; CDR3: CASRTGGFETQYF; DNA: TGTGCCAGCAGGACTGGAGGGTTTGAGACCCAGTACTTC
V: TRBV9; D: TRBD2; size: .; J: TRBJ2-7; CDR3: CASSPGLAGEGEQYF; DNA: TGTGCCAGCAGCCCTGGACTAGCGGGAGAGGGTGAGCAGTACTTC
V: TRBV30; D: TRBD2; size: once; J: TRBJ2-7; CDR3: CAWRGTSSGYEQYF; DNA: TGTGCCTGGAGGGGGACTAGTTCGGGCTACGAGCAGTACTTC
V: TRBV7-7; D: TRBD2; size: .; J: TRBJ2-5; CDR3: CASSLTGGVSETQYF; DNA: TGTGCTAGCAGCTTGACGGGGGGGGTATCGGAGACCCAGTACTTC
V: TRBV10-3; D: .; size: .; J: TRBJ2-7; CDR3: CATYREGDEQYF; DNA: TGTGCCACGTACAGGGAAGGGGACGAGCAGTACTTC
V: TRBV11-2; D: TRBD1; size: .; J: TRBJ1-4; CDR3: CASSMGQTIEKLFF; DNA: TGTGCCAGCAGTATGGGACAGACCATCGAAAAACTGTTTTTT
V: TRBV6-5; D: TRBD1; size: .; J: TRBJ1-5; CDR3: CASSYLAGGFGQPQHF; DNA: TGTGCCAGCAGTTACCTGGCAGGGGGGTTCGGGCAGCCCCAGCATTTT
V: TRBV6-1; D: TRBD2; size: .; J: TRBJ2-7; CDR3: CASSVQRGPTYEQYF; DNA: TGTGCCAGCAGTGTCCAGCGGGGGCCTACCTACGAGCAGTACTTC
V: TRBV30; D: .; size: .; J: TRBJ2-7; CDR3: CAWSASSIYEQYF; DNA: TGTGCCTGGAGCGCCAGTAGCATCTACGAGCAGTACTTC
V: TRBV5-1; D: .; size: .; J: TRBJ1-1; CDR3: CASSLESRRNTEAFF; DNA: TGCGCCAGCAGCTTGGAGTCCAGGAGAAACACTGAAGCTTTCTTT
V: TRBV5-6; D: .; size: .; J: TRBJ2-7; CDR3: CASSLTLQGGDYEQYF; DNA: TGTGCCAGCAGCCTGACGCTTCAGGGTGGGGACTACGAGCAGTACTTC
V: TRBV28; D: TRBD1; size: .; J: TRBJ1-2; CDR3: CASSLEGARGYTF; DNA: TGTGCCAGCAGTTTAGAGGGGGCTCGGGGCTACACCTTC
V: TRBV5-1; D: .; size: .; J: TRBJ2-7; CDR3: CASSLVAPYEQYF; DNA: TGCGCCAGCAGCTTGGTGGCCCCCTACGAGCAGTACTTC
V: TRBV12-5; D: .; size: .; J: TRBJ2-2; CDR3: CASGLVPGNGELFF; DNA: TGTGCTAGTGGTTTGGTACCCGGGAACGGGGAGCTGTTTTTT
V: TRBV2; D: .; size: .; J: TRBJ1-5; CDR3: CASRTLSNQPQHF; DNA: TGTGCCAGCCGGACACTTAGCAATCAGCCCCAGCATTTT
V: TRBV5-6; D: TRBD1; size: .; J: TRBJ1-2; CDR3: CASSPGQVNYGYTF; DNA: TGTGCCAGCAGCCCGGGACAGGTTAACTATGGCTACACCTTC
V: TRBV11-1; D: TRBD2; size: .; J: TRBJ2-7; CDR3: CASSLDRLALYEQYF; DNA: TGTGCCAGCAGCTTAGACCGACTAGCCCTCTACGAGCAGTACTTC
V: TRBV5-1; D: .; size: .; J: TRBJ1-1; CDR3: CASSLPATEAFF; DNA: TGCGCCAGCAGCTTGCCCGCTACTGAAGCTTTCTTT
V: TRBV18; D: TRBD1; size: .; J: TRBJ1-2; CDR3: CASSQTGPRYGYTF; DNA: TGTGCCAGCTCACAGACAGGGCCGCGCTATGGCTACACCTTC
V: TRBV6-4; D: TRBD2; size: .; J: TRBJ2-1; CDR3: CASSRGGRYNEQFF; DNA: TGTGCCAGCTCTCGCGGGGGGCGATACAATGAGCAGTTCTTC
V: TRBV11-2; D: .; size: .; J: TRBJ1-6; CDR3: CASSLDLTVSPLHF; DNA: TGTGCCAGCAGCTTAGATCTGACGGTTTCACCCCTCCACTTT
V: TRBV27; D: .; size: .; J: TRBJ1-6; CDR3: CASSPTGPLALHF; DNA: TGTGCCAGCAGCCCGACCGGGCCCCTGGCCCTCCACTTT
V: TRBV7-9; D: .; size: .; J: TRBJ1-5; CDR3: CASSLAGDQPQHF; DNA: TGTGCCAGCAGCTTAGCCGGGGATCAGCCCCAGCATTTT
V: TRBV21-1; D: .; size: .; J: TRBJ2-7; CDR3: CASSKLGDQGTYEQYF; DNA: TGTGCCAGCAGCAAATTGGGAGACCAAGGCACCTACGAGCAGTACTTC